The 3 T cell receptor beta chains listed next were all sequenced from one sample in a study of early T cells in non-severe SARS-CoV-2 infection. MiXCR, applied by TCRdb to the 5' RACE reads, yields one record per CDR3 protein. The data hold thousands of distinct CDR3 sequences, with under 5.5% observed a single time. Source material: whole blood. The receptors were gathered from an adult who was a healthcare worker with PCR-confirmed SARS-CoV-2 infection or an uninfected control (not recorded which).

This clonotype was counted ten times or more. This chain connects TRBV6-2 or TRBV6-3 to TRBJ2-3; the D gene is possibly TRBD1 (5 bases). The CDR3 totals 14 residues. CDR1 MNHEY and CDR2 SVGEGT come from the germline V gene. V was clipped by 0 bases and J by 5 bases, with 9 bases between them. For the CDR3, the DNA is TGTGCCAGCAGTTACTCTCGGCAGGGAGATACGCAGTATTTT. Its translation: CASSYSRQGDTQYF.

By sample share, this clonotype is medium-sized. The chain recombines TRBV4-1 with TRBJ1-1; D not resolved. V was pared by 5 bases and J by 0 bases, with 10 bases between. The CDR3 sequence is 14 residues long. The V gene's germline CDR1 is MGHRA and CDR2 YSYEKL. The CDR3 nucleotides read TGCGCCAGCAGCACGAATCAGATGAACACTGAAGCTTTCTTT. Translated, it gives CASSTNQMNTEAFF.

This clonotype is medium-sized (0.01 to 0.1%) by share. The gene calls are TRBV7-9 and TRBJ2-1, with 7 positions matching TRBD1. The CDR3 runs 22 residues. V shed 1 base, J shed 1 base, and the junction held 22 bases outside the gene matches. CDR1 is SEHNR, CDR2 FQNEAQ, per germline (reference sequence). The CDR3 sequence: CASSLVASGQVVGVWSYNEQFF. The CDR3, as DNA: TGTGCCAGCAGCTTAGTAGCTTCCGGACAGGTGGTGGGGGTTTGGTCCTACAATGAGCAGTTCTTC.